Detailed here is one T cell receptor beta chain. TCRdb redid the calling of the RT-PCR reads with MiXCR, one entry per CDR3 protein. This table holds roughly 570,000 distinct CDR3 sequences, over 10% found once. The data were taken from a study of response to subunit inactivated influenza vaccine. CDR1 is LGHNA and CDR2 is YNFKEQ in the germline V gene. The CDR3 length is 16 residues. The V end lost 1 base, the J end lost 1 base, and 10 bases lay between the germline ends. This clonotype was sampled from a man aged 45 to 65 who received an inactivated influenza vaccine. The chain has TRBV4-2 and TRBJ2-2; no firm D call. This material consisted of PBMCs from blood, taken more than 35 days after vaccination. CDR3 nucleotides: TGTGCCAGCAGCCAAGTCCGTTTAGGGAACACCGGGGAGCTGTTTTTT. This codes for CASSQVRLGNTGELFF.